This record concerns one T cell receptor beta chain sequence. This sample was included in a study of control samples from healthy donors and cancer patients. CDR1 and CDR2 from the germline V gene are MNHEY and SVGAGI. With V trimmed by 7 bases and J by 1 base, 6 bases remained unmatched. There are 14 residues in the CDR3. The protocol was immunoSEQ multiplex PCR, while the TCRdb copy is restricted to in-frame clones and leaves out a portion. Of about 130,000 clones in the sample, over 75% are singletons; the top ten hold 2% to 3%. This clonotype originated in a man aged 40-50 years in good health. The specimen sequenced was blood. The V gene is TRBV6-5, the J gene TRBJ1-2; TRBD1 agrees at 7 bases. The CDR3 nucleotides are TGTGCCAGCACCGCGCCAGGGGGTAACTATGGCTACACCTTC. Translated, it gives CASTAPGGNYGYTF.